This is a list of T cell receptor beta chains from one sample in a study of Ad26.COV2.S vaccination and SARS-CoV-2 variants. Sequencing was performed with immunoSEQ multiplex PCR; in TCRdb, only in-frame clones are kept and a portion is missing. The table records roughly 700,000 clones, about 89% of them present only once. The sample was peripheral blood, taken in a trial of Ad26.COV2.S vaccine versus placebo. The receptors here all came from a person aged 18-65 years who received the Ad26.COV2.S COVID-19 vaccine or a placebo. The CDR3 runs from the conserved cysteine through the conserved F or W. D genes are given only for firm matches. Clone size is shown for a subset of rows, as once, few, many or a class of expanded clone.

v_call	d_call	j_call	clone_size	cdr3_nt	cdr3_aa
TRBV18	-	TRBJ1-5	-	TGTGCCAGCTCACCCAGGCCAGACCCCAATCAGCCCCAGCATTTT	CASSPRPDPNQPQHF
TRBV6-5	-	TRBJ1-1	-	TGTGCCAGCAGTCAGGTACGGGACACTGAAGCTTTCTTT	CASSQVRDTEAFF
TRBV7-2	TRBD1	TRBJ1-2	-	TGTGCCAGCAGCTCCACTACAGGGGTATTTGATGGCTACACCTTC	CASSSTTGVFDGYTF
TRBV7-2	-	TRBJ2-2	-	TGTGCCAGCAGCTTAGATAAGGGGTCCGGGGAGCTGTTTTTT	CASSLDKGSGELFF
TRBV18	-	TRBJ2-1	-	TGTGCCAGCTCACCACCGGGGTTGGGCGATGAGCAGTTCTTC	CASSPPGLGDEQFF
TRBV5-6	-	TRBJ2-3	-	TGTGCCAGCAGCTTTTTTATCGGCACAGATACGCAGTATTTT	CASSFFIGTDTQYF
TRBV2	TRBD1	TRBJ2-7	-	TGTGCCAGCAAAGGGACAGGGGTAGGTGAGCAGTACTTC	CASKGTGVGEQYF
TRBV18	TRBD1	TRBJ2-7	-	TGTGCCAGCTCACCAGGGGACAGCTCCTACGAGCAGTACTTC	CASSPGDSSYEQYF
TRBV4-2	TRBD2	TRBJ2-1	-	TGTGCCAGCAGGGGTGCGGCGGGAGGGCTACGGAATGAGCAGTTCTTC	CASRGAAGGLRNEQFF
TRBV7-2	TRBD2	TRBJ2-3	-	TGTGCCAGCAGCTTCGCGGGAGACGATACGCAGTATTTT	CASSFAGDDTQYF
TRBV6-5	-	TRBJ1-1	-	TGTGCCAGCAGTTACCCTACAGAGGGGAACACTGAAGCTTTCTTT	CASSYPTEGNTEAFF
TRBV2	-	TRBJ1-5	many	TGTGCCAGCAGTGGGAGGATGGGGGGAAATCAGCCCCAGCATTTT	CASSGRMGGNQPQHF
TRBV30	TRBD1	TRBJ2-7	-	TGTGCCTATCTCCGGGACAGGGGTTCCTACGAGCAGTACTTC	CAYLRDRGSYEQYF
TRBV20-1	TRBD2	TRBJ2-2	-	TGCAGTGCTAGTAGCCTAGCGGGAGTGGACGGGGAGCTGTTTTTT	CSASSLAGVDGELFF
TRBV4-2	-	TRBJ1-2	-	TGTGCCAGCAGCCAAACCGGGACCCCCGGGGGCTACACCTTC	CASSQTGTPGGYTF
TRBV24-1	-	TRBJ1-2	-	TGTGCCACCAGTGATTATGACAGAGACTATGGCTACACCTTC	CATSDYDRDYGYTF
TRBV10-3	-	TRBJ2-3	-	TGTGCCATCAAGGCGGGACCCCTCACAGATACGCAGTATTTT	CAIKAGPLTDTQYF
TRBV9	-	TRBJ2-3	-	TGTGCCAGCAGCGTCCCCGGACCAGCCCCGTCGCAGTATTTT	CASSVPGPAPSQYF
TRBV29-1	TRBD1	TRBJ2-7	-	TGCAGCGTGACCGGGACAGGGCTCTACGAGCAGTACTTC	CSVTGTGLYEQYF
TRBV19	-	TRBJ2-7	-	TGTGCCAGTAGTCCGGGCCGTACCTACGAGCAGTACTTC	CASSPGRTYEQYF
TRBV9	-	TRBJ2-5	-	TGTGCCAGCAGCGTAGCTACGTCAGGGGTGGGCCAAGAGACCCAGTACTTC	CASSVATSGVGQETQYF
TRBV19	TRBD2	TRBJ2-5	-	TGTGCCAGTAGGTCTAGCGGGACAGAGACCCAGTACTTC	CASRSSGTETQYF
TRBV10-3	-	TRBJ2-7	-	TGTGCCATCAGTGAGTCGAATGGGAGGGCAGGGGGATACGAGCAGTACTTC	CAISESNGRAGGYEQYF
TRBV2	-	TRBJ1-4	-	TGTGCCAGCAGTTTGGGGTCGAGGGAAAAACTGTTTTTT	CASSLGSREKLFF
TRBV30	-	TRBJ1-2	-	TGTGCCTGGAGGAGGGGGGCTAACTATGGCTACACCTTC	CAWRRGANYGYTF
TRBV11-2	-	TRBJ2-2	-	TGTGCCAGCAGCCCCCCCTCTATCACTGCCCCCGGGGAGCTGTTTTTT	CASSPPSITAPGELFF
TRBV30	TRBD2	TRBJ2-3	-	TGTGCCTGGAGGAAAGGGACTAGCGGAAGATTCACAGATACGCAGTATTTT	CAWRKGTSGRFTDTQYF
TRBV7-2	-	TRBJ1-2	-	TGTGCCAGCAGTCTAACCCGGGCCTATGGCTACACCTTC	CASSLTRAYGYTF
TRBV5-6	-	TRBJ1-3	-	TGTGCCAGCAGCCTCCCCCTAGGGAGCTCTGGAAACACCATATATTTT	CASSLPLGSSGNTIYF
TRBV2	TRBD2	TRBJ2-1	-	TGTGCCAGCACACTAACGCGGCTAGCGGACTTTAGCTCCTACAATGAGCAGTTCTTC	CASTLTRLADFSSYNEQFF
TRBV3-1/TRBV3-2	TRBD1	TRBJ2-4	-	TGTGCCAGCAGCCGCGCCCTAGGGGGCGTCCCCAAAAACATTCAGTACTTC	CASSRALGGVPKNIQYF
TRBV6-2/TRBV6-3	TRBD1	TRBJ1-2	-	TGTGCCAGCAGCCGACAGGGGAACTATGGCTACACCTTC	CASSRQGNYGYTF
TRBV9	-	TRBJ2-5	-	TGTGCCAGCAGCGCGCCTGGGGAGACCCAGTACTTC	CASSAPGETQYF
TRBV3-1/TRBV3-2	TRBD2	TRBJ2-7	-	TGTGCCAGCAGCCAAGAAGGTGGTCTAGCGGGGTACGAGCAGTACTTC	CASSQEGGLAGYEQYF
TRBV18	TRBD1	TRBJ1-4	-	TGTGCCAGCTCACCAGGTTGGCAGGGGGCGGAAAAACTGTTTTTT	CASSPGWQGAEKLFF
TRBV5-1	TRBD1	TRBJ2-5	once	TGCGCCAGCAGCTCACAGGGGAGTGGGGAGACCCAGTACTTC	CASSSQGSGETQYF
TRBV3-1/TRBV3-2	-	TRBJ1-5	few	TGTGCCAGCAGCCAGGGTTATAGCAATCAGCCCCAGCATTTT	CASSQGYSNQPQHF
TRBV7-8	TRBD2	TRBJ2-5	-	TGTGCCAGCAGCTTCGAGCGGGGGCGGGGGGAGACCCAGTACTTC	CASSFERGRGETQYF
TRBV6-5	-	TRBJ1-1	-	TGTGCCAGCAGTTACCGGGGACTAAACACTGAAGCTTTCTTT	CASSYRGLNTEAFF
TRBV18	-	TRBJ2-1	-	TGTGCCAGCTCACTCCCGGGACACCGGCACCACAATGAGCAGTTCTTC	CASSLPGHRHHNEQFF
TRBV6-5	TRBD1	TRBJ2-7	-	TGTGCCAGCAGTTTACGGACAGGTGCCGAGCAGTACTTC	CASSLRTGAEQYF
TRBV29-1	-	TRBJ2-5	few	TGCAGCGTGGTCGGTCCACTCCAAGAGACCCAGTACTTC	CSVVGPLQETQYF
TRBV5-1	TRBD1	TRBJ1-3	-	TGCGCCAGCAGCCCGACAGGGTCATCTGGAAACACCATATATTTT	CASSPTGSSGNTIYF
TRBV7-2	-	TRBJ2-7	-	TGTGCCAGCAGGGTGGGCGGGAACTCCTACGAGCAGTACTTC	CASRVGGNSYEQYF
TRBV9	-	TRBJ1-4	-	TGTGCCAGCAGCGTAGCCGCGGGCTCCGGGGGTAATGAAAAACTGTTTTTT	CASSVAAGSGGNEKLFF
TRBV24-1	-	TRBJ1-5	once	TGTGCCACCAGTGGGGCAGCCAATCAGCCCCAGCATTTT	CATSGAANQPQHF
TRBV5-1	TRBD2	TRBJ2-5	once	TGCGCCAGCAGCAAAATAGCGGGGGGACTTAACCCGCAAGAGACCCAGTACTTC	CASSKIAGGLNPQETQYF
TRBV7-9	TRBD1	TRBJ2-5	-	TGTGCCAGCAGCCCGGCAGGGGGATTGGAGACCCAGTACTTC	CASSPAGGLETQYF
TRBV27	TRBD1	TRBJ2-3	-	TGTGCCCGGGACAGGGGTTTTGTTAAAACAGATACGCAGTATTTT	CARDRGFVKTDTQYF
TRBV29-1	TRBD1	TRBJ1-2	-	TGCAGCGGGACGACAGGGATTGGAGGCTACACCTTC	CSGTTGIGGYTF
TRBV18	-	TRBJ1-1	-	TGTGCCAGCTCACCACCCGCCAGAAACACTGAAGCTTTCTTT	CASSPPARNTEAFF
TRBV6-6	-	TRBJ2-5	-	TGTGCCAGCGGGGGGTTTGAAGAGACCCAGTACTTC	CASGGFEETQYF
TRBV15	-	TRBJ2-1	-	TGTGCCACCAGCACCCCCCGTGGTGGGCCAACCTACAATGAGCAGTTCTTC	CATSTPRGGPTYNEQFF
TRBV19	-	TRBJ1-1	-	TGTGCCAGTATGGGGACCGGAATGACTGAAGCTTTCTTT	CASMGTGMTEAFF